This T cell receptor (beta chain) came from a study of neurological immune-mediated disorders. Time point meaning: technical triplicate 1. The cDNA was generated by 5'RACE with 10-nucleotide random UMIs. Every sequencing run produced over 160 million TCR-beta sequences, and the sequences from any one run covered 15-18 subjects. TCRdb itself ran the 5' RACE reads through MiXCR, one entry per CDR3 protein. The table lists fewer than 50,000 distinct CDR3 sequences, 11% of them singletons. This CDR3 region has 16 residues. Germline values: CDR1 SNHLY, CDR2 FYNNEI. J gave up 5 bases and V 5 bases, and 9 bases lay outside the gene matches.

This sequence joins TRBV2 and TRBJ2-5; 12 positions match TRBD1. The sample taken for sequencing was PBMCs. This clonotype originated in a man aged 55 to 70 with HTLV-1-associated myelopathy (HAM/TSP). CDR3 DNA sequence: TGTGCCAGCAGTAAATATGGGACAGGGGGCCATGAGACCCAGTACTTC. Protein sequence: CASSKYGTGGHETQYF.